These 14 T cell receptor beta chains came from one sample sequenced in a study of blood T cell repertoires in COVID-19. TCRdb keeps only in-frame clones here, not all; method: immunoSEQ multiplex PCR. Of about 140,000 clones detected, less than 80% appear once; the ten largest clones hold roughly 3.5%. The source material was peripheral blood. The receptors stem from a man aged 55 to 70 with acute or convalescent COVID-19.

This CDR3 reads CASSLYRQRLAGGPGNEQFF. DNA for the CDR3: TGTGCCAGCAGTTTATACAGGCAACGACTAGCGGGAGGGCCGGGGAATGAGCAGTTCTTC. This chain joins TRBV28 and TRBJ2-1; 14 nucleotides line up with TRBD2. V lost 1 base, J lost 7 bases, and 15 bases stayed unmatched. The CDR3 runs 20 residues. CDR1 and CDR2 from the germline V gene are MDHEN and SYDVKM.

This rearrangement joins TRBV12-3 or TRBV12-4 to TRBJ2-7, with D possibly matching TRBD2 (5 bases). This CDR3 comprises 13 residues. V lost 3 bases and J 4 bases, leaving 10 bases between the germline ends. The chain's CDR3 is CASSFWTEYEQYF. The CDR3 DNA sequence: TGTGCCAGCAGTTTCTGGACTGAATACGAGCAGTACTTC.

There are a few counts of this clone. The chain joins TRBV4-2 to TRBJ1-4; 7 bases are shared with TRBD1. V dropped 6 bases and J dropped 7; count of bases not matched to a gene: 8. Germline-derived CDR1 and CDR2 are LGHNA and YNFKEQ. The CDR3 loop spans 14 amino acids. CDR3 loop: CASSQTGRSEKLFF. CDR3 nucleotide sequence: TGTGCCAGCAGTCAGACAGGGCGGAGTGAAAAACTGTTTTTT.

This clone showed up just a few times. J is TRBJ1-5 and V is TRBV2; TRBD1 matches 7 bases. Trimming removed 7 bases from V and 6 bases from J; junction bases left unmatched: 9. This CDR3 comprises 14 residues. Germline-derived CDR1 and CDR2 are SNHLY and FYNNEI. The CDR3 nucleotides are TGTGCCAGCACCCGACAGGGTCCATCTCAGCCCCAGCATTTT. Translation: CASTRQGPSQPQHF.

CDR3: CASKLDTPNIHQDSYNEQFF. As DNA, the CDR3 is TGTGCCAGCAAACTGGATACCCCTAATATACACCAGGACTCCTACAATGAGCAGTTCTTC. The V and J genes are TRBV9 and TRBJ2-1; no reliable D call. Trimming cost V 6 bases and J 0 bases, with 28 bases left between them. Germline assignment: CDR1 SGDLS and CDR2 YYNGEE. The CDR3 length is 20 residues.

This chain connects TRBV30 to TRBJ2-7; weak D call: TRBD2 (6 bases). CDR3 length: 15 residues. Germline values: CDR1 GTSNPN, CDR2 SVGIG (reference sequence). V lost 0 bases and J lost 2, with 14 bases in between. The CDR3 DNA reads TGTGCCTGGAGTGTATCCGGGACTGGAACCTACGAGCAGTACTTC. Its translation is CAWSVSGTGTYEQYF. Variable domain in full (rest from reference TRBV30 and TRBJ2-7): SQTIHQWPATLVQPVGSPLSLECTVEGTSNPNLYWYRQAAGRGLQLLFYSVGIGQISSEVPQNLSASRPQDRQFILSSKKLLLSDSGFYLCAWSVSGTGTYEQYFGPGTRLTVT.

The V call is TRBV19, the J call TRBJ1-4, with no clear D. Germline V gene sequence: CDR1 LNHDA, CDR2 SQIVND (reference sequence). Trimming shortened V by 2 bases and J by 0 bases, and 7 bases separated the two germline ends. The CDR3 contains 15 residues. The CDR3 reads CASSIYDSTNEKLFF. The CDR3 DNA follows: TGTGCCAGTAGTATATATGACTCAACTAATGAAAAACTGTTTTTT.

The V and J genes are TRBV7-9 and TRBJ1-2, with a tentative D call TRBD1 (6 bases). The CDR3 runs to 13 residues. Trimming stripped 3 bases from V and 6 bases from J, with 11 bases between. CDR1 SEHNR and CDR2 FQNEAQ come from the germline V gene (reference sequence). For the CDR3, the DNA is TGTGCCAGCAGCTTGTGGACAGTAGATGGCTACACCTTC. Translating gives CASSLWTVDGYTF.

This rearrangement joins TRBV5-1 to TRBJ1-4; possibly TRBD1 for D (5 bases). The V gene's germline CDR1 is SGHRS and CDR2 YFSETQ. This CDR3 spans 17 amino acids. With 0 bases removed from V and 3 bases from J, the gap between germline ends came to 15 bases. CDR3 sequence reads: CASSLVGAWGSNEKLFF. In DNA, the CDR3 is TGCGCCAGCAGCTTGGTAGGGGCCTGGGGCTCTAATGAAAAACTGTTTTTT.

V gene TRBV6-2 or TRBV6-3 combines with J gene TRBJ2-1; 7 bases agree with TRBD1. CDR3 size: 11 residues. With 5 bases clipped from V and 15 bases from J, the junction kept 7 bases outside the gene matches. CDR1 MNHEY and CDR2 SVGEGT come from the germline V gene. In nucleotides, the CDR3 is TGTGCCAGCAGTCTAGGACAGGTTCTGTTCTTC. It is translated as CASSLGQVLFF.

The chain recombines TRBV7-8 with TRBJ1-1, with 7 bases matching TRBD1. Germline trimming cut 5 bases from V and 0 bases from J; bases unmatched to any gene: 9. CDR1 is SGHVS and CDR2 is FQNEAQ in the germline V gene. CDR3 size: 16 residues. The CDR3 DNA reads TGTGCCAGCAGCCGGACAGGTGGGGTGATGAACACTGAAGCTTTCTTT. Translating gives CASSRTGGVMNTEAFF.

In this sample, this clone turned up once. The chain recombines TRBV28 with TRBJ1-2, with D possibly matching TRBD1 (5 bases). Germline CDR1 MDHEN, CDR2 SYDVKM. The CDR3 runs 12 residues. Between the trimmed V and J ends, which lost 2 bases and 6 bases, there was a span of 7 bases. CDR3 sequence: CASSLAGDGYTF. CDR3 in DNA: TGTGCCAGCAGTTTAGCGGGGGATGGCTACACCTTC.

CDR3: CASSYHGQGLPQETQYF. Here the CDR3 DNA reads TGCGCCAGCAGCTACCACGGACAGGGACTGCCCCAAGAGACCCAGTACTTC. V is TRBV5-1 and J is TRBJ2-5; 8 bases are a match to TRBD1. Germline-derived CDR1 and CDR2 are SGHRS and YFSETQ. The V gene end was trimmed by 3 bases and the J gene end by 1 base; junction bases not matched to a gene: 11. This CDR3 region has 17 residues.

The genes are TRBV6-5 and TRBJ1-4; D might be TRBD1 (5 bases). The CDR3 has 15 residues. Trimming took off 2 bases at V and 0 bases at J, with 7 bases between the two ends. Germline V CDR1 and CDR2: MNHEY, SVGAGI. In DNA, the CDR3 is TGTGCCAGCAGTTACGCGGGGGCAACTAATGAAAAACTGTTTTTT. Its protein product is CASSYAGATNEKLFF.